The rows below give T cell receptor beta chains drawn from one sample of a study of T cell responses to AZD1222 COVID-19 vaccine. Assay: immunoSEQ multiplex PCR; the TCRdb copy retains only in-frame clones and omits some. The repertoire holds about 100,000 clones, with about 90% as singletons. The input for sequencing was peripheral blood, taken on day 0 of AZD1222 vaccination. These receptors were collected from an adult in good health. CDR3s include the opening cysteine and the closing phenylalanine or tryptophan.

>TRBV18|TRBJ2-2
CASSPLTEAGELFF
>TRBV19|TRBJ2-2
CASRMTGWDTGELFF
>TRBV6-2/TRBV6-3|TRBJ1-2
CASSRGTGINYGYTF
>TRBV12-3/TRBV12-4|TRBJ2-5
CASSLTGAETQYF
>TRBV18|TRBJ1-5
CASSPGVSAGNQPQHF
>TRBV3-1/TRBV3-2|TRBJ1-2
CASSQALSGDSTISNYGYTF
>TRBV4-3|TRBJ2-6
CASSQAGSGANVLTF
>TRBV5-1|TRBJ2-7
CASSEGQGAYEQYF
>TRBV2|TRBJ2-6
CASSEQGPGANVLTF
>TRBV11-2|TRBJ1-2
CASSFLGALYGYTF
>TRBV11-2|TRBJ2-1
CASSSTVGRRLYNEQFF
>TRBV7-9|TRBJ2-3
CASSFGSTDTQYF
>TRBV11-2|TRBJ2-2
CASNRRGINTGELFF
>TRBV5-6|TRBJ2-7
CASSFGGEQYF
>TRBV20-1|TRBJ1-2
CSARSSYGYTF
>TRBV15|TRBJ1-2
CATSKQGGNYGYTF
>TRBV12-3/TRBV12-4|TRBJ1-2
CASSADMFYGYTF
>TRBV6-2/TRBV6-3|TRBJ2-2
CASSYWTGGTGELFF
>TRBV18|TRBJ2-2
CASSPRNTGELFF
>TRBV7-9|TRBJ2-7
CASSFDVSYEQYF
>TRBV2|TRBJ2-2
CASSETGELFF
>TRBV6-2/TRBV6-3|TRBJ1-5
CASSRPGPNQPQHF
>TRBV4-1|TRBJ2-1
CASTATGEPYNEQFF
>TRBV19|TRBJ2-2
CASSIGGTATGELFF
>TRBV30|TRBJ1-2
CAWTHLGTGGGVGRGYTF
>TRBV3-1/TRBV3-2|TRBJ2-1
CASRKAGEGYNEQFF
>TRBV6-1|TRBJ1-4
CASSEALPGQAEKLFF
>TRBV7-3|TRBJ2-3
CASSLGTATDTQYF
>TRBV5-6|TRBJ1-5
CASSSGQGAHQPQHF
>TRBV5-6|TRBJ1-6
CASSLGTASLTYNSPLHF
>TRBV9|TRBJ1-1
CASSLGTSSSTEAFF
>TRBV4-3|TRBJ2-1
CASSQDGGGFYNEQFF
>TRBV6-2/TRBV6-3|TRBJ2-1
CASSSTRTRPNEQFF
>TRBV25-1|TRBJ1-4
CASGGPSGSNEKLFF
>TRBV18|TRBJ2-1
CASSPESAGDEQFF
>TRBV2|TRBJ2-4
CASSVQGQNIQYF
>TRBV7-9|TRBJ2-1
CASSPDRGNSYNEQFF
>TRBV9|TRBJ2-7
CASSAQGSSYEQYF
>TRBV19|TRBJ1-5
CASSTSGGGNQPQHF
>TRBV19|TRBJ2-7
CASSNPGGRIYEQYF
>TRBV6-1|TRBJ1-6
CASSEADSNSPLHF
>TRBV19|TRBJ2-7
CASSIEAGIPSYEQYF
>TRBV2|TRBJ2-1
CASNTGSALNEQFF
>TRBV3-1/TRBV3-2|TRBJ1-4
CASSHRTGTNEKLFF
>TRBV7-8|TRBJ2-7
CASSLYGVLSYEQYF
>TRBV19|TRBJ1-2
CASSSRQSTYGYTF
>TRBV9|TRBJ1-2
CASSVSGHDYGYTF
>TRBV7-2|TRBJ2-3
CASSLWGGGADTQYF